Shown below are 22 T cell receptor beta chains from a single sample sequenced in a study of blood T cell repertoires in COVID-19. Produced via immunoSEQ multiplex PCR; TCRdb's table is partial and in-frame only. This table has 300,000 to 350,000 clones, 75% to 90% appearing once. The sample consisted of PBMCs or T cells enriched from blood (not recorded which). These receptors originate from a young man who had recovered from COVID-19.

This sequence joins TRBV19 and TRBJ1-5; weak D call: TRBD1 (5 bases). CDR1 is LNHDA, CDR2 SQIVND, per germline (reference sequence). The CDR3 sequence is 17 residues long. The V gene lost 5 bases and the J gene lost 0 bases, with 17 bases spanning the gap. The CDR3 loop reads CASSLRAGVHSNQPQHF. The DNA for the CDR3 is TGTGCCAGTAGTCTCCGTGCGGGGGTTCATAGCAATCAGCCCCAGCATTTT.

This clone was detected only once. V usage is TRBV7-2 and J usage is TRBJ2-2; TRBD1 matches at 7 bases. V was pared by 5 bases and J by 1 base, with 4 bases of the junction left unmatched. The CDR3 consists of 15 residues. Germline CDR1 is SGHTA and CDR2 is FQGNSA. This CDR3 reads CASSLQGRNTGELFF. The CDR3 region has the DNA TGTGCCAGCAGCCTACAGGGGCGGAACACCGGGGAGCTGTTTTTT.

The rearrangement joins TRBV25-1 to TRBJ2-1; 10 bases fit TRBD1. The CDR3 loop spans 15 amino acids. The germline V gene has CDR1 MGHDK and CDR2 SYGVNS. V shed 4 bases and J 5 bases; nucleotides not matched to a gene: 5. The CDR3 sequence: CASSAGQGVNNEQFF. The CDR3, as DNA: TGTGCCAGCAGTGCAGGACAGGGGGTTAACAATGAGCAGTTCTTC. Looking up the rest from reference TRBV25-1 and TRBJ2-1 gives the full variable domain: EADIYQTPRYLVIGTGKKITLECSQTMGHDKMYWYQQDPGMELHLIHYSYGVNSTEKGDLSSESTVSRIRTEHFPLTLESARPSHTSQYLCASSAGQGVNNEQFFGPGTRLTVL.

The chain is built from TRBV28 and TRBJ1-4; D call uncertain. The CDR3 consists of 14 residues. Trimming took 3 bases from V and 1 from J, leaving 6 bases between them. Germline-derived CDR1 and CDR2 are MDHEN and SYDVKM. The CDR3 nucleotides read TGTGCCAGCAGTTTTTCGTTAACTAATGAAAAACTGTTTTTT. This sequence encodes CASSFSLTNEKLFF.

J is TRBJ1-5 and V is TRBV3-1 (or the pseudogene TRBV3-2), with unresolved D. The length of the CDR3 is 15 residues. The V and J ends lost 1 base and 7 bases respectively, with 14 bases between them. Germline V gene lookup returns CDR1 LGHDT and CDR2 YNNKEL (reference sequence). CDR3 protein: CASSQGPGSGQPQHF. For the CDR3, the DNA is TGTGCCAGCAGCCAAGGTCCGGGGTCGGGACAGCCCCAGCATTTT.

V usage is TRBV18 and J usage is TRBJ1-4, with D perhaps TRBD1 (6 bases). The germline CDR1 and CDR2 sequences are KGHSH and LQKENI. V gave up 4 bases and J gave up 1 base, with 10 bases separating them. The CDR3 spans 15 residues. Written as DNA, the CDR3 is TGTGCCAGCTCACGATCCAGGGGAACTAATGAAAAACTGTTTTTT. Translating it yields CASSRSRGTNEKLFF.

This sequence joins TRBV27 and TRBJ1-2; unclear D gene. Germline CDR1 MNHEY, CDR2 SMNVEV (reference sequence). This CDR3 has 13 amino acids. Between the trimmed V and J ends, which lost 5 bases and 8 bases, there was a span of 15 bases. The CDR3 region is CASSRRDMNGYTF. CDR3 nucleotide sequence: TGTGCCAGCAGTCGGCGCGACATGAACGGCTACACCTTC.

This sequence joins TRBV6-5 and TRBJ1-5, with D perhaps TRBD1 (6 bases). Germline loops: CDR1 MNHEY, CDR2 SVGAGI. Trimming stripped 6 bases from V and 0 bases from J, with 12 bases between. The CDR3 contains 15 residues. CDR3 bases: TGTGCCAGCAGCCCAACAGGGTATAGCAATCAGCCCCAGCATTTT. The encoded protein is CASSPTGYSNQPQHF.

V is TRBV7-7 and J is TRBJ1-5; D unclear. Trimming removed 5 bases at V and 0 bases at J, with 8 bases between. CDR1 SSHAT and CDR2 FNYEAQ come from the germline V gene (reference sequence). The CDR3 length is 14 residues. CDR3: CASSPPGSNQPQHF. The CDR3 nucleotides are TGTGCCAGCAGCCCCCCGGGTAGCAATCAGCCCCAGCATTTT.

This rearrangement joins TRBV5-1 to TRBJ2-7, with 9 nucleotides matching TRBD1. Germline V CDR1 and CDR2: SGHRS, YFSETQ. Unmatched junction bases numbered 8, after V lost 7 bases and J lost 3 bases. This CDR3 spans 14 amino acids. CDR3 coding DNA: TGCGCCAGCGCAGGGACAGGGTTGAACTACGAGCAGTACTTC. Translation: CASAGTGLNYEQYF.

The rearrangement joins TRBV28 to TRBJ1-2, with D unclear. This CDR3 spans 12 amino acids. V was pared by 6 bases and J by 2 bases, with 7 bases between. Germline V gene sequence: CDR1 MDHEN, CDR2 SYDVKM. The CDR3 here is CASRPENYGYTF. The CDR3 coding sequence is TGTGCCAGCAGACCGGAGAACTATGGCTACACCTTC.

This clone was counted a single time. This sequence joins TRBV6-5 and TRBJ2-3; D is possibly TRBD1 (6 bases). Germline V gene sequence: CDR1 MNHEY, CDR2 SVGAGI. Between the trimmed V and J ends, which lost 10 bases and 0 bases, there was a span of 11 bases. This CDR3 comprises 13 residues. The CDR3 DNA sequence: TGTGCCACCACAGGGTGGAGCACAGATACGCAGTATTTT. Its protein product is CATTGWSTDTQYF.

This clone turned up a few times. This rearrangement joins TRBV6-5 to TRBJ2-7; D may be TRBD1 (6 bases). Germline V lookup: CDR1 MNHEY, CDR2 SVGAGI. The CDR3 is made up of 11 amino acids. Between the trimmed V and J ends, which lost 6 bases and 7 bases, there was a span of 10 bases. CDR3 sequence (DNA): TGTGCCAGCAGACACACAGGGGAGCAGTACTTC. Protein sequence: CASRHTGEQYF.

The rearrangement links TRBV10-3 to TRBJ2-5; TRBD2 matches 8 bases. J lost 5 bases, V lost 11 bases, and 19 bases had no gene match. The CDR3 runs 16 residues. CDR1 ENHRY and CDR2 SYGVKD come from the germline V gene. The DNA of the CDR3 is TGTGCCGTCCATCCGGACGGGACTAGTACCTTCGAGACCCAGTACTTC. It encodes CAVHPDGTSTFETQYF.

V usage is TRBV19 and J usage is TRBJ2-7; D possibly corresponds to TRBD1 (6 bases). Trimming took 4 bases from V and 11 from J, leaving 15 bases between them. The CDR3 loop spans 12 amino acids. Germline CDR1 and CDR2: LNHDA and SQIVND (reference sequence). This chain's CDR3 is CASSTRQGPEYF. The CDR3 DNA sequence: TGTGCCAGTAGTACCCGCCAGGGGCCGGAGTACTTC. Based on the CDR3 plus reference TRBV19 and TRBJ2-7, the full variable domain is DGGITQSPKYLFRKEGQNVTLSCEQNLNHDAMYWYRQDPGQGLRLIYYSQIVNDFQKGDIAEGYSVSREKKESFPLTVTSAQKNPTAFYLCASSTRQGPEYFGPGTRLTVT.

The chain joins TRBV3-1 (or the pseudogene TRBV3-2) to TRBJ1-1; TRBD1 might be the D (5 bases). The V gene lost 1 base and the J gene lost 4 bases, with 13 bases spanning the gap. CDR3 size: 15 residues. The germline gives CDR1 LGHDT, CDR2 YNNKEL (reference sequence). The CDR3 spells CASSQGREGTTEAFF. DNA of the CDR3: TGTGCCAGCAGCCAAGGAAGGGAGGGGACCACTGAAGCTTTCTTT.

This clone came up once. This rearrangement joins TRBV10-3 to TRBJ1-4; TRBD1 matches at 8 bases. CDR3 length: 16 residues. Germline V lookup: CDR1 ENHRY, CDR2 SYGVKD. V lost 0 bases to trimming and J lost 7 bases; unmatched junction nucleotides: 7. Written as DNA, the CDR3 is TGTGCCATCAGTGAGTCCCCGGCAGGGGGCTCTGAAAAACTGTTTTTT. It yields the protein CAISESPAGGSEKLFF.

This clone showed up just a few times. V gene TRBV10-3 combines with J gene TRBJ2-2; 8 positions match TRBD1. CDR3 size: 17 residues. CDR1 is ENHRY, CDR2 SYGVKD, per germline. J gave up 6 bases and V 0 bases, and 9 bases lay outside the gene matches. The CDR3 DNA sequence: TGTGCCATCAGTGAGTCTTCTAGGACAGGGCACCCCGGGGAGCTGTTTTTT. Translated: CAISESSRTGHPGELFF.

The V call is TRBV5-1, the J call TRBJ2-3; 10 bases map to TRBD1. The CDR3 totals 15 residues. With V trimmed by 3 bases and J by 1 base, 2 bases remained unmatched. Germline CDR1 and CDR2: SGHRS and YFSETQ. The CDR3 sequence is CASSSTGGGTDTQYF. In DNA, the CDR3 is TGCGCCAGCAGCTCGACAGGGGGCGGCACAGATACGCAGTATTTT.

This clone has just a few counts. The rearrangement uses TRBV19 and TRBJ1-5, with D possibly TRBD1 on 5 matching bases. The CDR3 is made up of 14 amino acids. Germline CDR1 and CDR2: LNHDA and SQIVND (reference sequence). V was cut by 8 bases and J by 0 bases, with 11 bases left in between. Here the CDR3 DNA reads TGTGCCAGTGGGGGGGAGTATAGCAATCAGCCCCAGCATTTT. This encodes CASGGEYSNQPQHF.

The chain recombines TRBV6-5 with TRBJ1-2, with TRBD1 as a possible D gene (5 bases). Per germline, CDR1 MNHEY and CDR2 SVGAGI. The V and J ends lost 5 bases and 4 bases respectively, with 14 bases between them. CDR3 length: 14 residues. Written as DNA, the CDR3 is TGTGCCAGCAGTCTATCCTCAGGGATCTATGGCTACACCTTC. As protein: CASSLSSGIYGYTF.

To note about this clone: At one end the junction does not follow the germline gene, possibly because of a read error. The chain joins TRBV18 to TRBJ1-6; 9 nucleotides line up with TRBD1. The CDR3 is 16 residues long. CDR1 is KGHSH and CDR2 is LQKENI in the germline V gene. DNA for the CDR3: TGTGCCAGCTCAATAATTCAGGACAGGGGCAATTCACCCCTTCACTTT. Translating it yields CASSIIQDRGNSPLHF.